Below, 16 T cell receptor beta chains from the same sample are listed, as sequenced in a study of CD8+ T cells in alopecia areata. As for treatment: oral pan-JAK inhibitor, 5-10 mg twice daily. RNA extraction was followed by reverse transcription into cDNA, which acted as the sequencing template. Sequencing was performed with immunoSEQ multiplex PCR; in TCRdb, only in-frame clones are kept and a portion is missing. The sample lists about 210,000 clones, under 75% occurring once. This sample comprised CD4+ T cells sorted from blood, obtained at week 4, from a patient treated with tofacitinib. Receptors were obtained from a human donor with alopecia areata.

The rearrangement uses TRBV7-2 and TRBJ1-2, with 7 bases identical to TRBD1. Trimming at V came to 3 bases and at J to 4 bases, leaving 5 bases not matched to a gene. Germline CDR1 reads SGHTA; CDR2 reads FQGNSA. The CDR3 runs 14 residues. CDR3 residues: CASSLRGTAYGYTF. CDR3 DNA sequence: TGTGCCAGCAGCTTGAGGGGGACAGCCTATGGCTACACCTTC.

The V call is TRBV30, the J call TRBJ1-2; weak D call: TRBD1 (5 bases). V lost 4 bases, J lost 8 bases, and 14 bases lay in between. In germline, CDR1 is GTSNPN, CDR2 SVGIG (reference sequence). CDR3 length equals 12 residues. The CDR3 region is CAWTQGNGGYTF. The DNA for the CDR3 is TGTGCCTGGACCCAGGGAAATGGCGGCTACACCTTC.

The V gene is TRBV4-3, the J gene TRBJ2-2; weak D call: TRBD2 (6 bases). Trimming left V 5 bases short and J 3 bases short, with 13 bases between. This CDR3 has 15 amino acids. The germline V gene encodes CDR1 LGHNA and CDR2 YSLEER. The CDR3 nucleotides read TGCGCCAGCAGCTCGTCCGGGGGATACACCGGGGAGCTGTTTTTT. Residues: CASSSSGGYTGELFF.

The CDR3 DNA sequence: TGTGCCAGCAGCGTAGGAGTAGCTGAAAAACTGTTTTTT. This translates into CASSVGVAEKLFF. This chain joins TRBV9 and TRBJ1-4; the D is unclear. Germline values: CDR1 SGDLS, CDR2 YYNGEE. With 0 bases removed from V and 7 bases from J, the gap between germline ends came to 7 bases. The length of the CDR3 is 13 residues.

V gene TRBV30 combines with J gene TRBJ2-1, with 10 bases that match TRBD2. V lost 5 bases to trimming and J lost 6 bases; unmatched junction nucleotides: 10. Germline V gene lookup returns CDR1 GTSNPN and CDR2 SVGIG (reference sequence). The length of the CDR3 is 15 residues. The CDR3 bases are TGTGCCTGGGCCCTAGGGCTAGCGGGGGTCAATGAGCAGTTCTTC. This translates into CAWALGLAGVNEQFF.

This chain links TRBV15 with TRBJ1-2, with D tentatively TRBD1 (5 bases). Between the trimmed V and J ends, which lost 2 bases and 1 base, there was a span of 11 bases. The CDR3 covers 15 residues. CDR1 and CDR2 from the germline V gene are LNHNV and YYDKDF (reference sequence). CDR3 amino acids: CATSRPTARNYGYTF. For the CDR3, the DNA is TGTGCCACCAGCAGACCGACAGCTCGTAACTATGGCTACACCTTC.

This rearrangement joins TRBV27 to TRBJ1-4; D not resolved. The CDR3 consists of 14 residues. Trimming cost V 3 bases and J 7 bases, with 12 bases left between them. Germline V gene data show CDR1 as MNHEY and CDR2 as SMNVEV (reference sequence). CDR3 coding DNA: TGTGCCAGCAGTTTTAAGGGTACGGGTGAAAAACTGTTTTTT. This gives the protein CASSFKGTGEKLFF.

The rearrangement uses TRBV7-2 and TRBJ2-4; D perhaps matches TRBD1 (6 bases). The V gene lost 5 bases and the J gene lost 5 bases, with 10 bases spanning the gap. Germline V gene data show CDR1 as SGHTA and CDR2 as FQGNSA. The CDR3 sequence is 13 residues long. The CDR3 nucleotides read TGTGCCAGCAGCGTCGACAGGCAAAACATTCAGTACTTC. It translates to CASSVDRQNIQYF.

The rearrangement joins TRBV27 to TRBJ1-1; TRBD1 matches 8 bases. The CDR3 consists of 13 residues. V was pared by 5 bases and J by 4 bases, with 3 bases of the junction left unmatched. The V gene's germline CDR1 is MNHEY and CDR2 SMNVEV (reference sequence). The CDR3 region has the DNA TGTGCCAGCAGTCAGGGGGCGCGCACTGAAGCTTTCTTT. Translating gives CASSQGARTEAFF.

This chain joins TRBV7-3 and TRBJ2-2, with 8 bases matching TRBD1. The CDR3 covers 16 residues. V was clipped by 4 bases and J by 1 base; unmatched bases: 5. The germline V gene encodes CDR1 SGHTA and CDR2 FQGTGA. The DNA for the CDR3 is TGTGCCAGCAGCTACCGCGGGACAGGGAACACCGGGGAGCTGTTTTTT. It yields the protein CASSYRGTGNTGELFF.

CDR3: CASTPGGRGYSNQPQHF. CDR3 in DNA: TGTGCCAGTACCCCAGGTGGCAGGGGCTATAGCAATCAGCCCCAGCATTTT. J is TRBJ1-5 and V is TRBV19, with D possibly being TRBD1 (6 bases). The V and J ends lost 7 bases and 0 bases respectively, with 19 bases between them. The CDR3 is 17 amino acids. Germline V gene lookup returns CDR1 LNHDA and CDR2 SQIVND (reference sequence).

The chain is built from TRBV5-1 and TRBJ1-2, with D uncertain. This CDR3 spans 12 amino acids. Germline CDR1 is SGHRS and CDR2 is YFSETQ. V lost 4 bases, J lost 8 bases, and 12 bases lay in between. The CDR3 is CASSRDAVGYTF. DNA of the CDR3: TGCGCCAGCAGCAGGGATGCCGTGGGCTACACCTTC.

Only a few counts were recorded for this clone. V usage is TRBV7-2 and J usage is TRBJ1-5; D remains unclear. The CDR3 is 14 amino acids. Germline V CDR1 and CDR2: SGHTA, FQGNSA. V was clipped by 1 base and J by 0 bases, with 4 bases between them. The CDR3, as DNA: TGTGCCAGCAGCTTAGGCGATAGCAATCAGCCCCAGCATTTT. Translating it yields CASSLGDSNQPQHF. The entire variable domain, with the rest obtained from reference TRBV7-2 and TRBJ1-5, is as follows: GAGVSQSPSNKVTEKGKDVELRCDPISGHTALYWYRQSLGQGLEFLIYFQGNSAPDKSGLPSDRFSAERTGGSVSTLTIQRTQQEDSAVYLCASSLGDSNQPQHFGDGTRLSIL.

The chain links TRBV7-3 to TRBJ1-6, with D possibly TRBD1 on 6 matching bases. The CDR3 contains 19 residues. Trimming pared 7 bases from V and 8 bases from J, leaving 30 bases between. The germline V gene has CDR1 SGHTA and CDR2 FQGTGA. CDR3 in amino acids: CASISPRDTETLVDSPLHF. The CDR3 DNA is TGTGCCAGCATCAGCCCCCGGGACACGGAAACCCTTGTCGATTCACCCCTCCACTTT.

V usage is TRBV19 and J usage is TRBJ1-1; 9 positions match TRBD1. There are 14 residues in the CDR3. Per the germline V gene, CDR1 is LNHDA and CDR2 is SQIVND (reference sequence). Trimming at V came to 3 bases and at J to 5 bases, leaving 4 bases not matched to a gene. This chain's CDR3 is CASSIGQGWTEAFF. Written as DNA, the CDR3 is TGTGCCAGTAGTATCGGACAGGGGTGGACTGAAGCTTTCTTT.

The CDR3 region is CASAASYEQYF. CDR3 nucleotides: TGTGCCAGCGCGGCCTCTTACGAGCAGTACTTC. V usage is TRBV2 and J usage is TRBJ2-7; the D is unclear. Germline lookup yields CDR1 SNHLY and CDR2 FYNNEI. With 8 bases removed from V and 4 bases from J, the gap between germline ends came to 9 bases. The CDR3 sequence is 11 residues long.